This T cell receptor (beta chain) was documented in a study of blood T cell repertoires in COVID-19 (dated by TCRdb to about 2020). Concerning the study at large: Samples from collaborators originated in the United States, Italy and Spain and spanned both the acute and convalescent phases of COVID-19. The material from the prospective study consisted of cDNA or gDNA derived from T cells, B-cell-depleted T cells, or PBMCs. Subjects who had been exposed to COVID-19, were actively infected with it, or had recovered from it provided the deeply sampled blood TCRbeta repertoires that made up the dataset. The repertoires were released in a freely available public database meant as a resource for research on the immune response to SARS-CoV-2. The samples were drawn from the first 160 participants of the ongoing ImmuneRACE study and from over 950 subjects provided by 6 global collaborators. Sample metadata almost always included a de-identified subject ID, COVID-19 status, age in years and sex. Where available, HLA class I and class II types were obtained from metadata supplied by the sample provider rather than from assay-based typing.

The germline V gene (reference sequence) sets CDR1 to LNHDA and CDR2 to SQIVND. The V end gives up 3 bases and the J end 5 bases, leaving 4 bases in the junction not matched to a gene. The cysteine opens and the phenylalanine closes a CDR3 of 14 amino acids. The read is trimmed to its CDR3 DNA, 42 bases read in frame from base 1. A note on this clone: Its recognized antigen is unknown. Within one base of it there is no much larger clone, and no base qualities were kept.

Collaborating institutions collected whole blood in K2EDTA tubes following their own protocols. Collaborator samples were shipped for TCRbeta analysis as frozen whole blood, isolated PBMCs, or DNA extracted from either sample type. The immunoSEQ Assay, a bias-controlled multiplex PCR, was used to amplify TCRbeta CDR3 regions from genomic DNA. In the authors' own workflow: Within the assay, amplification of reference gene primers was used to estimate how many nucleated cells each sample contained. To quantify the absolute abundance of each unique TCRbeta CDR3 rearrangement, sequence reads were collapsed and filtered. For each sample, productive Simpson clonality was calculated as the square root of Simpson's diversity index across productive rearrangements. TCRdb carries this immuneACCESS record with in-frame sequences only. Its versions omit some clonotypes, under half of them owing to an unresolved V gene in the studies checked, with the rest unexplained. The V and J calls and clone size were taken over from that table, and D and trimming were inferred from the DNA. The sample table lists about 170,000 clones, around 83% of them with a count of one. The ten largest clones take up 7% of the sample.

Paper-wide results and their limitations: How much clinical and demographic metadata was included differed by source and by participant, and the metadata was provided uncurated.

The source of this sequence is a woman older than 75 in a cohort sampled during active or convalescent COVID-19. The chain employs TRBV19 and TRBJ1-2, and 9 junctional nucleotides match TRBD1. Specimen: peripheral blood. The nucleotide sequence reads TGTGCCAGTAGTATCGGACAGGGGAAATATGGCTACACCTTC. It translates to CASSIGQGKYGYTF.